The 26 T cell receptor beta chains below come from one sample, sequenced in a study of neurological immune-mediated disorders. From the 5' RACE reads, TCRdb called clonotypes with MiXCR, one entry per CDR3 protein. The repertoire holds about 66,000 distinct CDR3 sequences, 3.5% to 5% seen once, with 6.5% to 7.5% in the top ten. The sequenced sample was PBMCs. Receptors originate from a young man with multiple sclerosis.

Many counts were recorded for this clonotype. The genes are TRBV4-1 and TRBJ1-2; tentative D call: TRBD1 (5 bases). Looked up from germline, CDR1 is MGHRA and CDR2 is YSYEKL. V was pared by 7 bases and J by 6 bases, with 18 bases between. This CDR3 has 14 residues. This CDR3 reads CASTLLQGGNGYTF. The CDR3 nucleotides read TGCGCCAGCACCCTCCTTCAGGGCGGTAATGGCTACACCTTC.

Note on this clonotype: The junction departs from germline at one end; a sequencing error may be responsible. The chain recombines TRBV5-5 with TRBJ2-1; 8 nucleotides line up with TRBD2. The CDR3 is 16 residues long. Germline CDR1 and CDR2: SGHKS and YYEKEE (reference sequence). CDR3 region: CVSTSGGARSYNEQFF. The CDR3 region has the DNA TGTGTCAGCACCTCGGGGGGGGCAAGATCCTACAATGAGCAGTTCTTC. Based on the CDR3 plus reference TRBV5-5 and TRBJ2-1, the full variable domain is DAGVTQSPTHLIKTRGQQVTLRCSPISGHKSVSWYQQVLGQGPQFIFQYYEKEERGRGNFPDRFSARQFPNYSSELNVNALLLGDSALYLCVSTSGGARSYNEQFFGPGTRLTVL.

This clonotype was counted ten times or more. The V gene is TRBV5-1, the J gene TRBJ2-3, with D possibly TRBD1 on 5 matching bases. With 4 bases removed from V and 1 base from J, the gap between germline ends came to 7 bases. The CDR3 runs to 13 residues. Germline assignment: CDR1 SGHRS and CDR2 YFSETQ. CDR3 in amino acids: CASSQTGTDTQYF. As DNA, the CDR3 is TGCGCCAGCAGCCAGACAGGCACAGATACGCAGTATTTT.

This chain joins TRBV27 and TRBJ1-1; D ambiguous. This CDR3 has 14 amino acids. The V gene lost 4 bases and the J gene lost 2 bases, with 11 bases spanning the gap. Germline V lookup: CDR1 MNHEY, CDR2 SMNVEV (reference sequence). The CDR3 sequence: CASSSRKYNTEAFF. The CDR3 DNA reads as TGTGCCAGCAGTTCAAGAAAGTATAACACTGAAGCTTTCTTT.

Many counts were recorded for this clonotype. The chain links TRBV27 to TRBJ1-4; tentative D call: TRBD1 (6 bases). Between the trimmed V and J ends, which lost 6 bases and 8 bases, there was a span of 16 bases. CDR1 and CDR2 from the germline V gene are MNHEY and SMNVEV (reference sequence). The CDR3 consists of 14 residues. The CDR3 coding sequence is TGTGCCAGCAGCCAACAGGGACCCCGAGAAAAACTGTTTTTT. It encodes CASSQQGPREKLFF. The whole variable domain, filled in from reference TRBV27 and TRBJ1-4, reads EAQVTQNPRYLITVTGKKLTVTCSQNMNHEYMSWYRQDPGLGLRQIYYSMNVEVTDKGDVPEGYKVSRKEKRNFPLILESPSPNQTSLYFCASSQQGPREKLFFGSGTQLSVL.

This chain links TRBV9 with TRBJ1-2; D uncertain. Trimming stripped 4 bases from V and 7 bases from J, with 14 bases between. CDR1 and CDR2 (germline): SGDLS, YYNGEE. This CDR3 spans 13 amino acids. CDR3 residues: CASSPRTVRGYTF. DNA of the CDR3: TGTGCCAGCAGCCCTAGGACGGTGCGTGGCTACACCTTC.

This clonotype was counted ten times or more. The V and J genes are TRBV6-5 and TRBJ2-7; D unresolved. V was cut by 6 bases and J by 5 bases, with 11 bases left in between. This CDR3 has 12 amino acids. Germline CDR1 MNHEY, CDR2 SVGAGI. The CDR3 loop reads CASRPRIHEQYV. CDR3 nucleotides: TGTGCCAGCAGGCCGAGGATCCACGAGCAGTACGTC.

The chain joins TRBV5-1 to TRBJ1-5; D possibly corresponds to TRBD1 (6 bases). The germline V and J ends were trimmed by 2 bases and 6 bases, with 15 bases remaining between them. CDR1 and CDR2 (germline): SGHRS, YFSETQ. This CDR3 spans 15 amino acids. CDR3 sequence reads: CASSLFPGEGQPQHF. CDR3 coding DNA: TGCGCCAGCAGCTTATTCCCAGGGGAGGGTCAGCCCCAGCATTTT.

This clonotype was picked up a small number of times. The junction departs from germline at one end; a sequencing error may be responsible. The rearrangement joins TRBV5-1 to TRBJ1-4, with 12 bases aligning to TRBD1. CDR3 size: 14 residues. Per the germline V gene, CDR1 is SGHRS and CDR2 is YFSETQ. This CDR3 is CASSPGTGGEPMYF. The CDR3 DNA follows: TGCGCCAGCAGCCCCGGGACAGGGGGCGAGCCTATGTATTTT.

This clonotype was counted ten times or more. The chain carries TRBV20-1 and TRBJ1-2; D perhaps matches TRBD1 (5 bases). Looked up from germline, CDR1 is DFQATT and CDR2 is SNEGSKA (reference sequence). The V and J ends lost 1 base and 7 bases respectively, with 10 bases between them. This CDR3 is built from 12 residues. The CDR3 sequence: CSARAGGGGYTF. CDR3 nucleotide sequence: TGCAGTGCTAGAGCGGGGGGTGGTGGCTACACCTTC.

In this sample, this clonotype turned up many times. CDR3 protein: CASSPRSYGYTF. The CDR3 nucleotides are TGTGCCAGCAGCCCCAGGAGTTATGGCTACACCTTC. The gene calls are TRBV7-2 and TRBJ1-2, with D unclear. Trimming removed 5 bases from V and 5 bases from J, with 9 bases in between. The CDR3 length is 12 residues. The germline CDR1 and CDR2 sequences are SGHTA and FQGNSA.

This clonotype ranks as medium-sized (0.01 to 0.1%). The rearrangement links TRBV20-1 to TRBJ2-7; D possibly corresponds to TRBD1 (5 bases). The V end was cut by 3 bases, the J end by 5 bases, with 14 bases between. The length of the CDR3 is 13 residues. Germline V gives CDR1 DFQATT, CDR2 SNEGSKA (reference sequence). CDR3 sequence (DNA): TGCAGTGCTAGGGGGTCCAGGGAAAACGAGCAGTACGTC. Amino acid sequence: CSARGSRENEQYV.

This clonotype was seen ten or more times. V and J are TRBV20-1 and TRBJ1-3; TRBD1 matches 9 bases. J lost 4 bases, V lost 6 bases, and 7 bases had no gene match. This CDR3 spans 14 amino acids. Germline CDR1 DFQATT, CDR2 SNEGSKA (reference sequence). Here the CDR3 DNA reads TGCAGTGCCAACCCGACAGGGGGAGGAAACACCATATATTTT. Its protein is CSANPTGGGNTIYF.

This chain connects TRBV20-1 to TRBJ2-2, with D uncertain. V lost 5 bases and J lost 1, with 5 bases in between. This CDR3 spans 12 amino acids. The germline V gene encodes CDR1 DFQATT and CDR2 SNEGSKA (reference sequence). The CDR3 nucleotides read TGCAGTGCTTTCTGGAACACCGGGGAGCTGTTTTTT. This encodes CSAFWNTGELFF.

This clonotype has at least ten counts. This rearrangement joins TRBV5-1 to TRBJ2-3; D uncertain. Between the trimmed V and J ends, which lost 3 bases and 0 bases, there was a span of 2 bases. Looked up from germline, CDR1 is SGHRS and CDR2 is YFSETQ. This CDR3 is built from 12 residues. The CDR3 DNA follows: TGCGCCAGCAGCTCGAGCACAGATACGCAGTATTTT. It translates to CASSSSTDTQYF.

This clonotype was seen ten or more times. This chain joins TRBV25-1 and TRBJ1-2; TRBD1 is a possible D gene (5 bases). Germline V gene lookup returns CDR1 MGHDK and CDR2 SYGVNS. This CDR3 region has 11 residues. The germline V and J ends were trimmed by 6 bases and 5 bases, with 7 bases remaining between them. In nucleotides, the CDR3 is TGTGCCAGCAGGGGGCTATATGGCTACACCTTC. It codes for CASRGLYGYTF.

This clonotype was observed at least ten times. The chain uses TRBV20-1 and TRBJ2-3; D remains unclear. V lost 4 bases and J 6 bases, leaving 8 bases between the germline ends. The germline CDR1 and CDR2 sequences are DFQATT and SNEGSKA (reference sequence). CDR3 length equals 11 residues. The CDR3 loop is CSAMPGDTQYF. CDR3 bases: TGCAGTGCTATGCCCGGGGATACGCAGTATTTT.

In this sample, this clonotype turned up many times. The junction shows a germline mismatch at one end, possibly a read error. This chain uses TRBV27 with TRBJ1-5; TRBD1 might be the D (6 bases). This CDR3 has 15 residues. Per germline, CDR1 MNHEY and CDR2 SMNVEV (reference sequence). The CDR3 is CASSLGVGGDQPQNF. The CDR3 DNA sequence: TGTGCCAGCAGTTTAGGGGTAGGGGGGGATCAGCCCCAGAATTTT.

There are many counts of this clonotype. The chain employs TRBV7-8 and TRBJ1-1; TRBD1 agrees at 10 bases. V shed 5 bases and J 4 bases; nucleotides not matched to a gene: 7. The CDR3 consists of 15 residues. Germline CDR1 SGHVS, CDR2 FQNEAQ. The CDR3, as DNA: TGTGCCAGCAGCCCGGACAGGGGGGATGGCACTGAAGCTTTCTTT. Translated, it gives CASSPDRGDGTEAFF.

The sample holds many counts of this clonotype. The chain has TRBV7-8 and TRBJ2-5; TRBD1 matches at 10 bases. This CDR3 contains 15 residues. Germline CDR1 is SGHVS and CDR2 is FQNEAQ. Unmatched junction bases numbered 7, after V lost 4 bases and J lost 5 bases. The CDR3 here is CASSSGQGLSETQYF. In nucleotides, the CDR3 is TGTGCCAGCAGCTCGGGACAGGGGCTTTCTGAGACCCAGTACTTC.

This clonotype was seen repeatedly, ten times or more. The chain combines TRBV5-1 with TRBJ1-1; the D gene is possibly TRBD1 (5 bases). Germline-derived CDR1 and CDR2 are SGHRS and YFSETQ. There are 16 residues in the CDR3. V shed 4 bases and J shed 1 base, with 17 bases lying between them. CDR3 amino acids: CASSAEGRDPNTEAFF. CDR3 DNA: TGCGCCAGCAGCGCAGAGGGCAGGGACCCGAACACTGAAGCTTTCTTT. Full variable domain (missing parts from reference TRBV5-1 and TRBJ1-1): KAGVTQTPRYLIKTRGQQVTLSCSPISGHRSVSWYQQTPGQGLQFLFEYFSETQRNKGNFPGRFSGRQFSNSRSEMNVSTLELGDSALYLCASSAEGRDPNTEAFFGQGTRLTVV.

This clonotype was seen many times. The chain combines TRBV3-1 with TRBJ1-5; TRBD1 might be the D (5 bases). The length of the CDR3 is 15 residues. Trimming stripped 1 base from V and 0 bases from J, with 7 bases between. Germline V gene sequence: CDR1 LGHDT, CDR2 YNNKEL (reference sequence). As DNA, the CDR3 is TGTGCCAGCAGCCAAGCAGGGATTAGCAATCAGCCCCAGCATTTT. Its translation is CASSQAGISNQPQHF.

Only a few counts were recorded for this clonotype. The chain couples TRBV20-1 to TRBJ2-2; the D is unclear. The CDR3 is made up of 14 amino acids. Trimming pared 6 bases from V and 0 bases from J, leaving 11 bases between. Germline V gene sequence: CDR1 DFQATT, CDR2 SNEGSKA (reference sequence). In DNA, the CDR3 is TGCAGTGCCGACGCCAGGCCGAACACCGGGGAGCTGTTTTTT. It codes for CSADARPNTGELFF.

This clonotype has ten or more counts. The CDR3 bases are TGTGCCAGCAGCTCCGGGACTAGCGGGGGAGCAGATACGCAGTATTTT. Its protein product is CASSSGTSGGADTQYF. The chain carries TRBV14 and TRBJ2-3; 14 bases fit TRBD2. The CDR3 has 16 amino acids. CDR1 is SGHDN, CDR2 FVKESK, per germline. V shed 5 bases and J 4 bases; nucleotides not matched to a gene: 5.

There are many counts of this clonotype. The rearrangement uses TRBV20-1 and TRBJ1-6; 7 positions agree with TRBD1. The CDR3 length is 14 residues. V dropped 2 bases and J dropped 10; count of bases not matched to a gene: 8. CDR1 and CDR2 from the germline V gene are DFQATT and SNEGSKA (reference sequence). CDR3 nucleotides: TGCAGTGCTAGAACATCAGGGGGTCCATCACCCCTCCACTTT. Residues: CSARTSGGPSPLHF.

The gene calls are TRBV6-6 and TRBJ2-3; possibly TRBD1 or TRBD2 for D (6 bases each). Per germline, CDR1 MNHNY and CDR2 SVGAGI (reference sequence). CDR3 length: 13 residues. V lost 2 bases and J 11 bases, leaving 14 bases between the germline ends. CDR3 in DNA: TGTGCCAGCAGTTACAGTCGGGGGCTGGGGCAGTATTTT. Protein: CASSYSRGLGQYF.